This TCR beta chain was found in a study of T cells after yellow fever vaccination. Universal primer sites and UMIs were introduced during 5'RACE template-switching synthesis of TCR cDNA. TCRdb analysed the 5' RACE reads with MiXCR anew, one entry per CDR3 protein. The sample lists 250,000 to 400,000 distinct CDR3 sequences; 4% to 5.5% were seen once. In this sample, this clonotype turned up many times. Germline V gene data show CDR1 as SGHTA and CDR2 as FQGNSA. V lost 5 bases, J lost 0 bases, and 7 bases stayed unmatched. The CDR3 loop spans 16 amino acids. The specimen comprised PBMCs, sampled 15 days after the yellow fever booster vaccination. J is TRBJ2-3 and V is TRBV7-2; 8 bases align to TRBD2. The TCR originated in a man younger than 35 who received the YFV17D yellow fever vaccine. In nucleotides, the CDR3 is TGTGCCAGCAGCCCCTTAGCGGGACTTAGCACAGATACGCAGTATTTT. Translation: CASSPLAGLSTDTQYF.